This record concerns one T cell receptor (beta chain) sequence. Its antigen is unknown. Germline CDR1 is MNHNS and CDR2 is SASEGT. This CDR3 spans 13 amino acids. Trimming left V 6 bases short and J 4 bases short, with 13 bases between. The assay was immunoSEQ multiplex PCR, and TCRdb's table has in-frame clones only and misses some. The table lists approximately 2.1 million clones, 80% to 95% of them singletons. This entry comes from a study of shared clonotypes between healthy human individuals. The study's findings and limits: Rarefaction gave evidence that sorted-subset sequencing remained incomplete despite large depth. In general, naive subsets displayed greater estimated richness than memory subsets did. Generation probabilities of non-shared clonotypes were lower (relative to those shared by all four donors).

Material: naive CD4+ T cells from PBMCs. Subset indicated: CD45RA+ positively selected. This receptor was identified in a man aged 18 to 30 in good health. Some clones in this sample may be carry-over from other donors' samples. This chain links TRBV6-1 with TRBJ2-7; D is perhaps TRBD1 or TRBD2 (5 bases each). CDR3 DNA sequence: TGTGCCAGCAGAAGGGGACCATCTTACGAGCAGTACTTC. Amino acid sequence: CASRRGPSYEQYF.